These 9 T cell receptor beta chains originate from one sample sequenced in a study of immune evolution from preneoplasia to lung adenocarcinoma (dated by TCRdb to the early 2020s). Preparation of the library involved the immunoSEQ multiplex PCR assay. TCRdb mirrors the immuneACCESS table, restricted to in-frame sequences. Some clones are absent from its copies; in checked studies, under half trace to an unresolved V gene, and the reason for the others is unknown. The sample table shows around 4,100 clones, and 77% are seen once. The ten biggest clones cover over 9% of the sample. Sequencing was carried out using FFPE adjacent normal lung tissue. The receptor set was obtained from a person aged 55-85 years with lung adenocarcinoma.

The chain recombines TRBV20-1 with TRBJ2-5; the D is unclear. Per germline, CDR1 DFQATT and CDR2 SNEGSKA (reference sequence). The CDR3 totals 11 residues. Trimming stripped 4 bases from V and 2 bases from J, with 5 bases between. The CDR3 DNA follows: TGCAGTGCTAACCCGCAAGAGACCCAGTACTTC. Protein sequence: CSANPQETQYF.

This rearrangement joins TRBV7-9 to TRBJ2-6, with no clear D. Germline loops: CDR1 SEHNR, CDR2 FQNEAQ (reference sequence). Between the trimmed V and J ends, which lost 2 bases and 0 bases, there was a span of 11 bases. The CDR3 is 17 residues long. CDR3 sequence reads: CASSLLGVFSGANVLTF. The CDR3 DNA reads as TGTGCCAGCAGCTTATTAGGCGTCTTCTCTGGGGCCAACGTCCTGACTTTC.

This clone has more than one count but fewer than ten. The chain uses TRBV6-5 and TRBJ1-1, with a weak D call TRBD1 (6 bases). The V end was cut by 5 bases, the J end by 8 bases, with 15 bases between. The CDR3 has 13 residues. In germline, CDR1 is MNHEY, CDR2 SVGAGI. DNA for the CDR3: TGTGCCAGCAGTAATAACGACAGGAGAGAAGCTTTCTTT. It yields the protein CASSNNDRREAFF.

The CDR3 region has the DNA TGTGCCAGCAACCAAAGGGCAGGGCACACAGATACGCAGTATTTT. As protein: CASNQRAGHTDTQYF. This chain joins TRBV28 and TRBJ2-3; a weak D match, TRBD1 (5 bases). Germline CDR1 and CDR2: MDHEN and SYDVKM. V lost 7 bases and J 2 bases, leaving 16 bases between the germline ends. The CDR3 runs to 15 residues.

The rearrangement uses TRBV9 and TRBJ1-6; 9 positions agree with TRBD1. Trimming took 0 bases from V and 9 from J; bases not matched to a gene: 7. The germline V gene has CDR1 SGDLS and CDR2 YYNGEE. This CDR3 spans 16 amino acids. Here the CDR3 DNA reads TGTGCCAGCAGCGTAGTAGGGGACAGGGCTGGTTCACCCCTCCACTTT. Its translation is CASSVVGDRAGSPLHF.

The gene calls are TRBV6-1 and TRBJ1-5; unclear D gene. CDR1 and CDR2 (germline): MNHNS, SASEGT. Trimming took 2 bases from V and 9 from J, leaving 11 bases between them. This CDR3 is 13 amino acids long. The CDR3 nucleotides are TGTGCCAGCAGTGAATCGTGGGCGATGCCCCAGCATTTT. Amino acids: CASSESWAMPQHF.

V usage is TRBV30 and J usage is TRBJ1-5; tentatively, D is TRBD1 (5 bases). Germline assignment: CDR1 GTSNPN and CDR2 SVGIG (reference sequence). V lost 3 bases, J lost 3 bases, and 15 bases lay in between. This CDR3 has 15 amino acids. CDR3 residues: CAWRDQGFDNQPQHF. CDR3 coding DNA: TGTGCCTGGAGGGACCAGGGTTTTGACAATCAGCCCCAGCATTTT.

J is TRBJ1-5 and V is TRBV2; D possibly corresponds to TRBD1 (5 bases). This CDR3 comprises 19 residues. V gave up 3 bases and J gave up 1 base, with 22 bases separating them. CDR1 is SNHLY, CDR2 FYNNEI, per germline. CDR3 sequence reads: CASSDFLRPGTTSNQPQHF. The CDR3, as DNA: TGTGCCAGCAGTGACTTCTTAAGGCCCGGGACGACCAGCAATCAGCCCCAGCATTTT.

The chain carries TRBV9 and TRBJ2-3; 10 nucleotides agree with TRBD2. Germline assignment: CDR1 SGDLS and CDR2 YYNGEE. After removal of 4 bases from V and 5 bases from J, the junction contained 4 bases not matched to a gene. The CDR3 spans 14 residues. Here the CDR3 reads CASSSSGSLDTQYF. The DNA for the CDR3 is TGTGCCAGCAGCTCTAGCGGGAGTTTAGATACGCAGTATTTT. Combining the CDR3 with reference TRBV9 and TRBJ2-3 gives the whole variable domain DSGVTQTPKHLITATGQRVTLRCSPRSGDLSVYWYQQSLDQGLQFLIQYYNGEERAKGNILERFSAQQFPDLHSELNLSSLELGDSALYFCASSSSGSLDTQYFGPGTRLTVL.